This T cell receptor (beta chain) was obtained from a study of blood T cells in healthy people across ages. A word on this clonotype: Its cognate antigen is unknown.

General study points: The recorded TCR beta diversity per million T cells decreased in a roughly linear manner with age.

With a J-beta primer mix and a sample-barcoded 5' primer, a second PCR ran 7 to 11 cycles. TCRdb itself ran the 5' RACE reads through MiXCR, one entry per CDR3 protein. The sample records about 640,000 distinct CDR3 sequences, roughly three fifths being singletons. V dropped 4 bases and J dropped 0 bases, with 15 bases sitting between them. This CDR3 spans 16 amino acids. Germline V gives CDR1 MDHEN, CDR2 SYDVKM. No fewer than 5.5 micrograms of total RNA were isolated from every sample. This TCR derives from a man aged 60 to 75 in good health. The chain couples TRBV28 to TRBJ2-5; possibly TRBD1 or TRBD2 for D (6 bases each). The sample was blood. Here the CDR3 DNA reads TGTGCCAGCAGTTCGCCGAGGGGGGAGTACCAAGAGACCCAGTACTTC. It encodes CASSSPRGEYQETQYF.